This TCR beta chain originates from a study of T cell changes during pregnancy in multiple sclerosis. Using immunoSEQ multiplex PCR, the repertoire was profiled, and TCRdb retains in-frame clones only, with some absent. This table holds 89,000 or so clones, roughly nine tenths found once. This CDR3 has 14 residues. Germline loops: CDR1 MNHEY, CDR2 SVGAGI. V lost 2 bases and J lost 5, with 12 bases in between. The sequence came from a female donor in good health, serving as a control in a pregnancy study. Some clones in this sample may be carry-over from other donors' samples. Material: PBMCs, obtained in the first trimester of pregnancy. The rearrangement joins TRBV6-5 to TRBJ1-2; no reliable D call. DNA for the CDR3: TGTGCCAGCAGTTACGGGCAGGCTATATATGGCTACACCTTC. It translates to CASSYGQAIYGYTF.